This TCR beta chain was identified during a study of human T cells and chemical hapten exposure (dated by TCRdb to the early 2020s). General notes on the study: For sensitization, 2% DPC in acetone was applied to a 2 cm by 2 cm area of upper inner arm skin. Patients additionally received weekly therapeutic DPC doses to the scalp throughout the approximately 24-week study period. In alopecia patients, the study followed how the peripheral blood TCR repertoire changed in vivo over primary and secondary sensitization to diphenylcyclopropenone (DPC), a hapten. For TCR sequencing, blood came from 25 to 35 alopecia patients at anywhere from one to four time points (pre-sensitization, 2, 6 and 24 weeks). Libraries were pooled for sequencing, and per-sample TCR yields varied mainly because of small differences in library volumes within the pool. Patch tests used Finn chambers with 0.01% DPC on the upper back, scored after 6 days by International Contact Dermatitis Research Group standards. Blood samples were taken from patients before sensitization (week 0) and then at 2, 6 and about 24 weeks after DPC sensitization. The patient cohort, mostly female, included alopecia areata with under or over 50% scalp involvement, alopecia totalis and alopecia universalis. The paper's findings and limits, for the study overall: Compared with pre-sensitization or healthy control sets, expanded TCRs formed significantly more large CDR3 similarity clusters, which is consistent with antigen-driven responses. Patch test score was positively correlated with the number of PT1 expanded TCRs, with significance at thresholds 8, 16 and 32 but not at 4. After repeated subsampling, changes were observed in the strength of the expansion versus patch-test correlation and in the threshold at which the correlation became significant. Because every patient had alopecia, a presumed autoimmune disease, the patients' immune response might differ from that of healthy individuals. No change with DPC sensitization was found in the number of TCRs above 1 in 1000 frequency, and no evidence of global repertoire structure alterations was found.

This clonotype was observed a handful of times. Its recognized antigen is unknown. Per-base qualities were not stored, and no clone one base away is much larger. V ends up 2 bases short and J 0 bases short, with an unmatched junction base count of 6. The CDR3 runs 18 residues from the cysteine to the phenylalanine. Only the CDR3 region is kept as DNA, spanning 54 bases read in frame from base 1. The CDR1 and CDR2 encoded by the germline V gene are MRHNA and SNTAGT. Library method: RACE. The reads were generated on a NextSeq 500. During library preparation, unique molecular identifiers were attached to individual cDNA molecules so that TCRs could be counted quantitatively and reproducibly. For every blood RNA sample, sequencing covered both the TCR alpha and TCR beta chains. As for the authors' bioinformatics: A median of about 87,000 TCRs per sample was observed, with a range of about 20,000 to 750,000. V, J and CDR3 annotation of the TCR reads was performed with the Decombinator software suite. Every sample was subsampled to the same number of TCRs (28,000) for the PS versus PT1 abundance plots. Expanded TCRs were defined as absent before sensitization and observed at least eight times at the 2-week time point. The raw public reads went through TCRdb reprocessing: fastp at Q25, MiXCR clone calling, in-frame beta chains kept. Every entry covers one CDR3 protein and lists the most common genes and DNA from its rows. The V and J calls reflect TCRdb's pipeline rather than the authors' work. The sample contains around 330,000 distinct CDR3 sequences, approximately 5% of them found a single time. Together, the top ten hold over 7% of the sample.

The meaning of the sample's time point label: pre-sensitization, week 0. The treatment or condition tag for this specimen amounts to: therapeutic diphenylcyclopropenone sensitization with weekly scalp DPC. At each patch-test visit, blood was drawn before the patch test was applied. To be eligible, patients had to be aged 18 to 70, diagnosed with alopecia and judged suitable for DPC therapy, while pregnant patients were excluded. Total RNA was extracted from unfractionated whole blood collected in Tempus Blood RNA tubes. The sample consisted of whole blood, taken in connection with sensitization to the hapten diphenylcyclopropenone (DPC). This receptor was obtained from a woman under 30 with alopecia areata. Some clones in this sample may be carry-over from other donors' samples. Rearrangement joined TRBV6-4 to TRBJ2-6, with 8 bases in between that match TRBD1. The CDR3 has the sequence CASSDTPGGLSGANVLTF. The DNA sequence reads TGTGCCAGCAGTGACACGCCAGGGGGCCTCTCTGGGGCCAACGTCCTGACTTTC.